A few counts support the clone carrying this TCR beta chain. Its cognate antigen is unknown. Only in-frame clones appear in the TCRdb table, and some are missing; sequencing was by immunoSEQ multiplex PCR. Found here are some 66,000 clones, 80% to 95% of them singletons; the top ten hold over 9.5%. Unstimulated regulatory T cells (CD4+CD25+CD127-), CD4+CD25- non-regulatory cells, CD4 and CD8 cells were FACS-sorted from thawed PBMCs. The CDR3 is 13 residues long. The ends were cut back, 3 bases at V and 4 bases at J, with 9 bases in the middle. In germline, CDR1 is SEHNR, CDR2 FQNEAQ (reference sequence). The data belong to a study of Tregs in tolerant kidney transplant recipients. Findings of the study overall: Biological reproducibility was not directly addressed, but technical replication error appeared minimal. Tregs expanded with activated donor B cells seemed most donor-specific. In tolerant patients, donor-specific Tregs outgrew total Tregs, suggesting antigen-driven expansion.

The rearrangement joins TRBV7-9 to TRBJ1-2; maybe TRBD1 (5 bases). The material sequenced was CD8+ T cells from blood, taken before the transplant. This TCR was sampled from a human donor who received a combined kidney and bone marrow transplant. The CDR3 protein is CASSFGGFYGYTF. DNA for the CDR3: TGTGCCAGCAGCTTTGGGGGGTTCTATGGCTACACCTTC.